Listed below are T cell receptor beta chains from one sample, sequenced in a study of blood T cell repertoires in COVID-19. TCRdb keeps only in-frame clones here, not all; method: immunoSEQ multiplex PCR. The sample contains 300,000 to 400,000 clones, more than 75% of which appear only once. The material sequenced was peripheral blood. These TCRs come from a woman between 50 and 59 years old with COVID-19, enrolled during active disease. Each CDR3 is given with its conserved first and last residue. The D gene is left open where the match is weak. Where a row states a size, it is once, few, many or the class of an expanded clone; other rows omit it.

abundance: -; d_gene: -; j_gene: TRBJ2-1; v_gene: TRBV15; CDR3aa: CATSRARGAEQFF; CDR3nt: TGTGCCACCAGCAGAGCCAGAGGAGCTGAGCAGTTCTTC
abundance: -; d_gene: TRBD2; j_gene: TRBJ2-3; v_gene: TRBV3-1/TRBV3-2; CDR3aa: CASSQEYEREFGVETTDTQYF; CDR3nt: TGTGCCAGCAGCCAAGAATACGAGCGGGAGTTTGGTGTAGAAACCACAGATACGCAGTATTTT
abundance: few; d_gene: -; j_gene: TRBJ1-5; v_gene: TRBV10-1; CDR3aa: CASSPTGDQPQHF; CDR3nt: TGCGCCAGCAGTCCGACAGGAGATCAGCCCCAGCATTTT
abundance: -; d_gene: TRBD1; j_gene: TRBJ1-3; v_gene: TRBV18; CDR3aa: CASSLLSRTGVLNTIYF; CDR3nt: TGTGCCAGCTCGCTCCTATCACGGACAGGGGTGTTAAACACCATATATTTT
abundance: -; d_gene: TRBD1; j_gene: TRBJ2-2; v_gene: TRBV15; CDR3aa: CATSKGMTGGTGELFF; CDR3nt: TGTGCCACCAGCAAGGGAATGACAGGGGGCACCGGGGAGCTGTTTTTT
abundance: -; d_gene: -; j_gene: TRBJ1-3; v_gene: TRBV18; CDR3aa: CASSPKTDSGNTIYF; CDR3nt: TGTGCCAGCTCACCAAAGACAGACTCTGGAAACACCATATATTTT
abundance: -; d_gene: TRBD1; j_gene: TRBJ1-5; v_gene: TRBV10-3; CDR3aa: CAISGTGGDQPQHF; CDR3nt: TGTGCCATCAGTGGGACAGGGGGCGATCAGCCCCAGCATTTT
abundance: -; d_gene: TRBD1; j_gene: TRBJ1-1; v_gene: TRBV5-1; CDR3aa: CASSAGTGTLLPEAFF; CDR3nt: TGCGCCAGCAGCGCCGGGACAGGGACCCTATTGCCGGAAGCTTTCTTT
abundance: -; d_gene: TRBD1; j_gene: TRBJ1-6; v_gene: TRBV5-4; CDR3aa: CASSAYRGEHSPLHF; CDR3nt: TGTGCCAGCAGCGCTTACAGGGGTGAACATTCACCCCTCCACTTT
abundance: -; d_gene: TRBD2; j_gene: TRBJ2-7; v_gene: TRBV10-2; CDR3aa: CASSEGLAGYEQYF; CDR3nt: TGCGCCAGCAGTGAGGGGCTAGCGGGATACGAGCAGTACTTC
abundance: -; d_gene: -; j_gene: TRBJ1-4; v_gene: TRBV12-3/TRBV12-4; CDR3aa: CASTRGANEKLFF; CDR3nt: TGTGCCAGCACCCGAGGTGCTAATGAAAAACTGTTTTTT
abundance: -; d_gene: TRBD1; j_gene: TRBJ2-3; v_gene: TRBV5-5; CDR3aa: CASSFQGQGALGTDTQYF; CDR3nt: TGTGCCAGCAGCTTCCAAGGACAGGGGGCTTTAGGTACAGATACGCAGTATTTT
abundance: -; d_gene: TRBD1; j_gene: TRBJ1-1; v_gene: TRBV5-8; CDR3aa: CASSRNAGQGLNTEAFF; CDR3nt: TGTGCCAGCAGCCGTAACGCGGGACAGGGGTTGAACACTGAAGCTTTCTTT
abundance: -; d_gene: TRBD2; j_gene: TRBJ2-1; v_gene: TRBV7-2; CDR3aa: CASSLAGAGYNEQFF; CDR3nt: TGTGCCAGCAGCCTAGCGGGAGCCGGGTACAATGAGCAGTTCTTC
abundance: -; d_gene: TRBD1; j_gene: TRBJ2-5; v_gene: TRBV11-1; CDR3aa: CASSSGQGGETQYF; CDR3nt: TGTGCCAGCAGCTCGGGACAGGGCGGGGAGACCCAGTACTTC
abundance: -; d_gene: -; j_gene: TRBJ1-5; v_gene: TRBV30; CDR3aa: CAWSVFPRVGQPQHF; CDR3nt: TGTGCCTGGAGTGTTTTTCCCAGGGTAGGACAGCCCCAGCATTTT
abundance: -; d_gene: -; j_gene: TRBJ1-4; v_gene: TRBV15; CDR3aa: CATSRPRGGGSEKLFF; CDR3nt: TGTGCCACCAGCAGACCCCGCGGAGGTGGGTCTGAAAAACTGTTTTTT
abundance: -; d_gene: -; j_gene: TRBJ1-5; v_gene: TRBV24-1; CDR3aa: CATSEQGNQPQHF; CDR3nt: TGTGCCACCAGTGAGCAGGGGAATCAGCCCCAGCATTTT
abundance: -; d_gene: TRBD1; j_gene: TRBJ1-1; v_gene: TRBV19; CDR3aa: CASKRWTGMNTEAFF; CDR3nt: TGTGCCAGTAAGCGATGGACAGGGATGAACACTGAAGCTTTCTTT
abundance: once; d_gene: -; j_gene: TRBJ1-5; v_gene: TRBV7-9; CDR3aa: CASSLGGGGAQPQHF; CDR3nt: TGTGCCAGCAGCTTAGGAGGGGGGGGCGCTCAGCCCCAGCATTTT
abundance: -; d_gene: TRBD1; j_gene: TRBJ2-7; v_gene: TRBV6-2/TRBV6-3; CDR3aa: CASSRHRGLPYEQYF; CDR3nt: TGTGCCAGCAGCCGCCACAGGGGATTACCCTACGAGCAGTACTTC
abundance: -; d_gene: TRBD1; j_gene: TRBJ1-3; v_gene: TRBV10-1; CDR3aa: CASRHQGAQGNTIYF; CDR3nt: TGCGCCAGCAGGCATCAGGGGGCTCAGGGAAACACCATATATTTT
abundance: -; d_gene: TRBD1; j_gene: TRBJ1-1; v_gene: TRBV10-2; CDR3aa: CASSESDRALAEAFF; CDR3nt: TGCGCCAGCAGTGAGTCTGACAGGGCCCTGGCTGAAGCTTTCTTT
abundance: few; d_gene: -; j_gene: TRBJ2-7; v_gene: TRBV28; CDR3aa: CASSLLRYEQYF; CDR3nt: TGTGCCAGCAGTTTACTTCGCTACGAGCAGTACTTC
abundance: -; d_gene: TRBD1; j_gene: TRBJ1-2; v_gene: TRBV6-5; CDR3aa: CASSNPSGQNGYTF; CDR3nt: TGTGCCAGCAGTAATCCCTCGGGACAGAACGGCTACACCTTC
abundance: -; d_gene: -; j_gene: TRBJ2-7; v_gene: TRBV19; CDR3aa: CASSSFGRSYEQYF; CDR3nt: TGTGCCAGTAGTTCGTTTGGCAGAAGCTACGAGCAGTACTTC
abundance: -; d_gene: TRBD2; j_gene: TRBJ2-7; v_gene: TRBV6-5; CDR3aa: CASSYSASGSEPRYF; CDR3nt: TGTGCCAGCAGTTACTCGGCTAGCGGGAGTGAACCCCGGTACTTC
abundance: -; d_gene: TRBD1; j_gene: TRBJ2-5; v_gene: TRBV10-1; CDR3aa: CASSGRGGAVGPLETQYF; CDR3nt: TGCGCCAGCAGCGGTCGAGGGGGCGCGGTGGGTCCTCTAGAGACCCAGTACTTC
abundance: -; d_gene: -; j_gene: TRBJ1-1; v_gene: TRBV19; CDR3aa: CASKRGPKMNTEAFF; CDR3nt: TGTGCCAGTAAAAGGGGTCCTAAGATGAACACTGAAGCTTTCTTT
abundance: -; d_gene: TRBD1; j_gene: TRBJ2-7; v_gene: TRBV25-1; CDR3aa: CATSGGPTYEQYF; CDR3nt: TGTGCCACCTCAGGGGGACCGACCTACGAGCAGTACTTC
abundance: -; d_gene: -; j_gene: TRBJ1-1; v_gene: TRBV18; CDR3aa: CASSRLTEPTEAFF; CDR3nt: TGTGCCAGCTCCCGACTGACAGAACCCACTGAAGCTTTCTTT
abundance: -; d_gene: -; j_gene: TRBJ1-2; v_gene: TRBV6-4; CDR3aa: CASKGDNYGYTF; CDR3nt: TGTGCCAGCAAGGGGGATAACTATGGCTACACCTTC
abundance: -; d_gene: TRBD1; j_gene: TRBJ1-2; v_gene: TRBV6-1; CDR3aa: CASSEKGARGYTF; CDR3nt: TGTGCCAGCAGTGAAAAGGGGGCGAGGGGCTACACCTTC
abundance: -; d_gene: TRBD2; j_gene: TRBJ2-3; v_gene: TRBV2; CDR3aa: CASSEAGTSGSTDTQYF; CDR3nt: TGTGCCAGCAGTGAAGCCGGGACTAGCGGCAGCACAGATACGCAGTATTTT
abundance: once; d_gene: -; j_gene: TRBJ2-7; v_gene: TRBV21-1; CDR3aa: CASSPRLAGGSYEQYF; CDR3nt: TGTGCCAGCAGCCCGCGACTAGCGGGAGGTTCCTACGAGCAGTACTTC
abundance: -; d_gene: TRBD1; j_gene: TRBJ2-7; v_gene: TRBV2; CDR3aa: CASRQGDHEQYF; CDR3nt: TGTGCCAGCAGGCAGGGGGATCACGAGCAGTACTTC
abundance: once; d_gene: -; j_gene: TRBJ1-1; v_gene: TRBV30; CDR3aa: CAWDRNTEAFF; CDR3nt: TGTGCCTGGGACAGAAACACTGAAGCTTTCTTT
abundance: -; d_gene: TRBD2; j_gene: TRBJ2-7; v_gene: TRBV7-2; CDR3aa: CASSLAGTSDYEQYF; CDR3nt: TGTGCCAGCAGCTTAGCCGGGACTAGCGATTACGAGCAGTACTTC
abundance: -; d_gene: TRBD1; j_gene: TRBJ2-3; v_gene: TRBV6-5; CDR3aa: CASTRGHPDTQYF; CDR3nt: TGTGCCAGCACCAGGGGGCACCCAGATACGCAGTATTTT
abundance: -; d_gene: TRBD2; j_gene: TRBJ2-5; v_gene: TRBV7-2; CDR3aa: CASSLGLAGGYQETQYF; CDR3nt: TGTGCCAGCAGCCTTGGACTAGCGGGGGGGTACCAAGAGACCCAGTACTTC
abundance: few; d_gene: -; j_gene: TRBJ2-7; v_gene: TRBV4-2; CDR3aa: CASSQGAIEGVPYEQYF; CDR3nt: TGTGCCAGCAGCCAAGGGGCTATCGAGGGGGTCCCCTACGAGCAGTACTTC
abundance: -; d_gene: TRBD2; j_gene: TRBJ2-5; v_gene: TRBV10-3; CDR3aa: CAISEQGLDETQYF; CDR3nt: TGTGCCATCAGTGAGCAGGGACTAGATGAGACCCAGTACTTC
abundance: -; d_gene: TRBD2; j_gene: TRBJ2-1; v_gene: TRBV11-2; CDR3aa: CASSPPGLGKNEQFF; CDR3nt: TGTGCCAGCAGCCCCCCGGGACTAGGCAAAAATGAGCAGTTCTTC
abundance: -; d_gene: TRBD2; j_gene: TRBJ2-1; v_gene: TRBV5-1; CDR3aa: CASRIRLAEYNEQFF; CDR3nt: TGCGCCAGCAGAATTAGACTAGCGGAGTACAATGAGCAGTTCTTC